The sequence of this TCR beta chain was determined in a study of T-cell memory formation after mild COVID-19. Points from the study as a whole: Contracting clones, day 15 to 85, had balanced CD4/CD8, and later expanders favored CD4+.

In its sample, this clonotype was seen a few times. What it binds is not known. The germline V gene has CDR1 SEHNR and CDR2 FQNEAQ (reference sequence). This CDR3 comprises 14 residues. J lost 13 bases, V lost 4 bases, and 8 bases had no gene match. MiXCR was run by TCRdb on the 5' RACE reads, yielding one entry per CDR3 protein. The profile shows about 200,000 distinct CDR3 sequences, about 16% of them singletons. This chain uses TRBV7-9 with TRBJ2-1; 12 nucleotides line up with TRBD2. The receptor's source is an adult woman who had mild COVID-19 (a few samples of this study predate the infection). Cell type and time point are not known. The material sequenced was PBMCs or a T cell subset sorted from them (not recorded which). The CDR3 reads CASSSRLAGEQQFF. CDR3 in DNA: TGTGCCAGCAGCTCAAGACTAGCGGGAGAACAACAGTTCTTC.